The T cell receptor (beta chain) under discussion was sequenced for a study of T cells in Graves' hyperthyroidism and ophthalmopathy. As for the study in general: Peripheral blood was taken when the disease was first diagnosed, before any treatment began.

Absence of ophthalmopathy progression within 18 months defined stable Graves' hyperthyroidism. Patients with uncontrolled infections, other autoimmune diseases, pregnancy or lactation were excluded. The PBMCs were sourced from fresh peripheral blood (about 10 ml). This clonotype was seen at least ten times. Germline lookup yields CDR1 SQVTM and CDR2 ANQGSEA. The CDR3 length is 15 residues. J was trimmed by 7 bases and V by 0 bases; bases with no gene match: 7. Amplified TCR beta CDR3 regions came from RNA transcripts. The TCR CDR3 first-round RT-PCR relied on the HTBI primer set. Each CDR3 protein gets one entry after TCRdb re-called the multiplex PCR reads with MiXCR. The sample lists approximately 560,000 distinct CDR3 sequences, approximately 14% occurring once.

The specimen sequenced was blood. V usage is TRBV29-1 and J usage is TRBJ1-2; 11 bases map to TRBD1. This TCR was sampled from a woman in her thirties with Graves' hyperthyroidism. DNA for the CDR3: TGCAGCGTTGAAGAAGGAGGACAGGGGGCGGTTGGCTACACCTTC. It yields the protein CSVEEGGQGAVGYTF.